These 17 T cell receptor beta chains share one sample of origin, sequenced in a study of shared clonotypes between healthy human individuals (TCRdb year 2020). Library construction relied on the immunoSEQ multiplex PCR assay. TCRdb took this table from immuneACCESS and kept in-frame rearrangements with V and J called. Such tables lack part of the clones; where checked against another copy, unresolved V genes explain under half of the gap, and the rest is unexplained. Recorded for this sample are 300,000 to 350,000 clones; roughly 70% of them occurred a single time. The top ten clonotypes cover about 10% of the sample. The sequencing sample was made of memory CD4+ T cells sorted from blood. What this sample's cell subset or site label stands for: CD45RA-negative fraction. The receptors originated from a man aged 30 to 39 in good health.

The chain uses TRBV7-9 and TRBJ2-5, with 8 bases fitting TRBD1. The germline gives CDR1 SEHNR, CDR2 FQNEAQ (reference sequence). V was clipped by 5 bases and J by 11 bases; unmatched bases: 19. The CDR3 sequence is 16 residues long. This CDR3 reads CASSKTGVPPYGEQYF. CDR3 in DNA: TGTGCCAGCAGCAAGACAGGGGTGCCCCCCTATGGGGAGCAGTACTTC.

The V gene is TRBV11-2, the J gene TRBJ1-5, with D uncertain. Trimming cost V 6 bases and J 5 bases, with 11 bases left between them. The CDR3 runs 13 residues. CDR1 and CDR2 (germline): SGHAT, FQNNGV. The CDR3 is CASSPDRDQPQHF. CDR3 DNA sequence: TGTGCCAGCAGTCCCGATAGGGATCAGCCCCAGCATTTT.

This clone was picked up many times. The chain combines TRBV4-2 with TRBJ2-5, with 8 bases aligning to TRBD2. The CDR3 loop spans 15 amino acids. Trimming at V came to 4 bases and at J to 2 bases, leaving 6 bases not matched to a gene. The germline CDR1 and CDR2 sequences are LGHNA and YNFKEQ. CDR3 DNA: TGTGCCAGCAGCCCGGTTGGCGGGGGGCAAGAGACCCAGTACTTC. It codes for CASSPVGGGQETQYF.

The CDR3 loop is CASSLEQGSDTQYF. DNA for the CDR3: TGTGCCAGCTCACTAGAGCAGGGTTCAGATACGCAGTATTTT. J is TRBJ2-3 and V is TRBV18, with a weak D call TRBD1 (5 bases). CDR3 length: 14 amino acids. In germline, CDR1 is KGHSH, CDR2 LQKENI. V was clipped by 4 bases and J by 4 bases, with 12 bases between them. The variable domain in full, completed from reference TRBV18 and TRBJ2-3, reads NAGVMQNPRHLVRRRGQEARLRCSPMKGHSHVYWYRQLPEEGLKFMVYLQKENIIDESGMPKERFSAEFPKEGPSILRIQQVVRGDSAAYFCASSLEQGSDTQYFGPGTRLTVL.

The chain couples TRBV5-6 to TRBJ2-7, with 9 bases aligning to TRBD1. Looked up from germline, CDR1 is SGHDT and CDR2 is YYEEEE. The CDR3 runs 14 residues. J was trimmed by 6 bases and V by 3 bases; bases with no gene match: 7. The chain's CDR3 is CASSSRQGVAEQYF. The CDR3 nucleotides are TGTGCCAGCAGCTCGAGACAGGGGGTGGCCGAGCAGTACTTC.

V usage is TRBV13 and J usage is TRBJ2-5, with 12 bases that match TRBD2. CDR1 PRHDT and CDR2 FYEKMQ come from the germline V gene (reference sequence). This CDR3 is built from 15 residues. The V segment lost 5 bases and the J segment 5 bases; nucleotides outside the gene matches: 6. The CDR3 coding sequence is TGTGCCAGCAGCGTTCGACTAGCGGGAGTCGAGACCCAGTACTTC. This gives the protein CASSVRLAGVETQYF. Variable domain in full (rest from reference TRBV13 and TRBJ2-5): AAGVIQSPRHLIKEKRETATLKCYPIPRHDTVYWYQQGPGQDPQFLISFYEKMQSDKGSIPDRFSAQQFSDYHSELNMSSLELGDSALYFCASSVRLAGVETQYFGPGTRLLVL.

The chain has TRBV29-1 and TRBJ2-3, with TRBD2 matching over 10 bases. This CDR3 has 15 amino acids. Germline CDR1 and CDR2: SQVTM and ANQGSEA. The J segment lost 1 base and the V segment lost 4 bases, leaving 5 bases of the junction unmatched. The CDR3 spells CSVATGLAGTDTQYF. CDR3 DNA sequence: TGCAGCGTTGCCACTGGACTAGCGGGCACAGATACGCAGTATTTT.

This rearrangement joins TRBV2 to TRBJ1-4; D remains unclear. Germline V gives CDR1 SNHLY, CDR2 FYNNEI. The V end lost 7 bases, the J end lost 10 bases, and 22 bases lay between the germline ends. This CDR3 spans 15 amino acids. This chain's CDR3 is CASTAEPGPRGKLFF. CDR3 coding DNA: TGTGCCAGCACGGCAGAGCCCGGTCCTCGAGGAAAACTGTTTTTT. Based on the CDR3 plus reference TRBV2 and TRBJ1-4, the full variable domain is EPEVTQTPSHQVTQMGQEVILRCVPISNHLYFYWYRQILGQKVEFLVSFYNNEISEKSEIFDDQFSVERPDGSNFTLKIRSTKLEDSAMYFCASTAEPGPRGKLFFGSGTQLSVL.

The chain combines TRBV5-1 with TRBJ2-7; 7 bases are shared with TRBD1. Trimming cost V 0 bases and J 2 bases; bases outside gene matches: 11. In germline, CDR1 is SGHRS, CDR2 YFSETQ. The CDR3 consists of 17 residues. As DNA, the CDR3 is TGCGCCAGCAGCTTGGTCCCACCGGGACAGAAAGCCTACGAGCAGTACTTC. As protein: CASSLVPPGQKAYEQYF.

The chain has TRBV27 and TRBJ2-7, with 11 positions matching TRBD2. CDR1 is MNHEY, CDR2 SMNVEV, per germline (reference sequence). The CDR3 runs 15 residues. J was trimmed by 6 bases and V by 3 bases; bases with no gene match: 7. In DNA form, the CDR3 reads TGTGCCAGCAGTTTCGGGCTAGCGGGAGGAGCCGAGCAGTACTTC. Its protein product is CASSFGLAGGAEQYF.

As regards this clone: A single base is all that separates this from a far larger clone, so a read error is likely. This rearrangement joins TRBV5-4 to TRBJ1-1; 7 positions agree with TRBD1. The CDR3 length is 15 residues. Germline lookup yields CDR1 SGHNT and CDR2 YYREEE (reference sequence). CDR3 in amino acids: CVSSLVEGAVTEAFF. CDR3 nucleotides: TGTGTCAGCAGCTTGGTGGAGGGGGCAGTGACTGAAGCTTTCTTT.

In the case of this clone: The same CDR3 can be traced to other DNA sequences in this sample. The rearrangement links TRBV25-1 to TRBJ2-7; D unclear. The CDR3 is 13 residues long. Per germline, CDR1 MGHDK and CDR2 SYGVNS. The germline V and J ends were trimmed by 1 base and 4 bases, with 8 bases remaining between them. CDR3 DNA sequence: TGTGCCAGCAGTGAATTAGCCGGATACGAGCAGTACTTC. The encoded protein is CASSELAGYEQYF.

J is TRBJ2-5 and V is TRBV30, with TRBD1 identical over 8 bases. Germline values: CDR1 GTSNPN, CDR2 SVGIG (reference sequence). The CDR3 is 13 amino acids. The J segment lost 4 bases and the V segment lost 5 bases, leaving 6 bases of the junction unmatched. CDR3 sequence (DNA): TGTGCCTGGGAGCAGGACAGGGCAGAGACCCAGTACTTC. It is translated as CAWEQDRAETQYF.

The gene calls are TRBV5-6 and TRBJ2-1; a weak D match, TRBD1 (7 bases). V lost 0 bases to trimming and J lost 7 bases, with 8 bases between them. CDR1 is SGHDT, CDR2 YYEEEE, per germline. The CDR3 has 13 amino acids. The CDR3 region has the DNA TGTGCCAGCAGCTTGGCAGGGGGGAATGAGCAGTTCTTC. Translated, it gives CASSLAGGNEQFF.

This clone has just one count. V usage is TRBV2 and J usage is TRBJ1-5; no clear D. The V gene lost 7 bases and the J gene lost 0 bases, with 10 bases spanning the gap. From germline, CDR1 is SNHLY and CDR2 FYNNEI. The CDR3 has 14 amino acids. This CDR3 reads CASNFGGSNQPQHF. The CDR3 DNA sequence: TGTGCCAGCAACTTTGGCGGTAGCAATCAGCCCCAGCATTTT.

V and J are TRBV5-6 and TRBJ2-3; 10 bases are shared with TRBD1. CDR3 length equals 17 residues. The germline CDR1 and CDR2 sequences are SGHDT and YYEEEE. V dropped 2 bases and J dropped 1; count of bases not matched to a gene: 7. The CDR3 nucleotides read TGTGCCAGCAGCTTAGTAGACAGGGGGCCCCGCACAGATACGCAGTATTTT. It encodes CASSLVDRGPRTDTQYF.

This clone was seen only once. The V and J genes are TRBV4-1 and TRBJ2-1, with 11 nucleotides matching TRBD1. Germline V gene data show CDR1 as MGHRA and CDR2 as YSYEKL. Germline trimming cut 6 bases from V and 6 bases from J; bases unmatched to any gene: 10. The CDR3 contains 16 residues. Written as DNA, the CDR3 is TGCGCCAGCAGTCATTTCTTGGGGACAGGGGGCAATGAGCAGTTCTTC. Its translation: CASSHFLGTGGNEQFF.